A selection of T cell receptor beta chains follows, all from one sample in a study of T-cell memory formation after mild COVID-19. From the 5' RACE reads, TCRdb called clonotypes with MiXCR, one entry per CDR3 protein. The repertoire holds over 70,000 distinct CDR3 sequences, with approximately 16% as singletons. Sequencing input: PBMCs or a T cell subset sorted from them (not recorded which). These receptor sequences come from a man aged 18 to 29 who had mild COVID-19 (a few samples of this study predate the infection). Cell type and time point are not known. CDR3s include the opening cysteine and the closing phenylalanine or tryptophan. The D gene is left open where the match is weak. Not all rows give a size; the values are once, few, many and, for expanded clones, a class.

v_call,d_call,j_call,clone_size,cdr3_nt,cdr3_aa
TRBV10-2,.,TRBJ2-5,.,TGCGCCAGCAGATATGAGGTGGCTGAGACCCAGTACTTC,CASRYEVAETQYF
TRBV4-3,.,TRBJ2-1,.,TGCGCCAGCAGCCAAGATGACGGGGGGCTCTACAATGAGCAGTTCTTC,CASSQDDGGLYNEQFF
TRBV12-5,TRBD1,TRBJ2-3,.,TGTGCTAGTGGTCCCGGTCACAGGGGGCGCGCAGATACGCAGTATTTT,CASGPGHRGRADTQYF
TRBV5-6,.,TRBJ2-3,.,TGTGCCAGCAGCGCGAGGGGAACGCAGTATTTT,CASSARGTQYF
TRBV9,.,TRBJ1-6,.,TGTGCCAGCAGCGTAGCCGCCAGCCTTAATTCACCCCTCCACTTT,CASSVAASLNSPLHF
TRBV27,.,TRBJ2-4,few,TGTGCCAGCAGTTTATTTGGGAGTAGGGCCAAAAACATTCAGTACTTC,CASSLFGSRAKNIQYF
TRBV19,.,TRBJ2-7,few,TGTGCCAGTAGTATAACAGCTACCTACGAGCAGTACTTC,CASSITATYEQYF
TRBV29-1,.,TRBJ1-3,many,TGCAGCGTTGTAAAGGAGTCGGACGGAAACACCATATATTTT,CSVVKESDGNTIYF
TRBV27,.,TRBJ1-5,.,TGTGCCAGCAGTCCCGGTTATAATCAGCCCCAGCATTTT,CASSPGYNQPQHF
TRBV7-9,.,TRBJ1-5,.,TGTGCCAGCACAGACAGCGTCAATCAGCCCCAGCATTTT,CASTDSVNQPQHF
TRBV6-1,TRBD1,TRBJ2-2,many,TGTGCCAGCAGTGAAGGGACAGGGGACACCGGGGAGCTGTTTTTT,CASSEGTGDTGELFF
TRBV20-1,TRBD2,TRBJ2-3,.,TGCAGTGCTAGAGATGGGAGCGGGGAAACAAGCACAGATACGCAGTATTTT,CSARDGSGETSTDTQYF
TRBV7-2,.,TRBJ2-4,.,TGTGCCAGCAGCTTGAGGGGTCCGGACACCTTAGTTCGCAAAAACATTCAGTACTTC,CASSLRGPDTLVRKNIQYF
TRBV4-1,.,TRBJ2-3,few,TGCGCCAGCAGTCCCGACGGGGATACGCAGTATTTT,CASSPDGDTQYF
TRBV6-5,TRBD1,TRBJ1-4,.,TGTGCCAGCAGTTGGACAGGGGTTAATGAAAAACTGTTTTTT,CASSWTGVNEKLFF
TRBV7-9,.,TRBJ1-2,few,TGTGCCAGCAGCTTATTGACACCCGGCTACACCTTC,CASSLLTPGYTF
TRBV7-6,.,TRBJ1-5,few,TGTGCCAGCAGCCCTGGCCGGGGCGCCCAGCCCCAGCATTTT,CASSPGRGAQPQHF
TRBV7-3,TRBD1,TRBJ2-2,many,TGTGCCAGCAGCCCGACAGGGCCCGGGGAGCTGTTTTTT,CASSPTGPGELFF